The entry below gives a single T cell receptor (beta chain) sequence along with its context. Libraries were prepared by immunoSEQ multiplex PCR; TCRdb keeps only in-frame clonotypes and omits some of them. The data show 150,000 to 190,000 clones, more than 75% seen once. CDR1 and CDR2 from the germline V gene are MNHEY and SVGAGI. The V gene end was trimmed by 2 bases and the J gene end by 7 bases; junction bases not matched to a gene: 2. CDR3 length: 13 amino acids. The sample comes from a study of blood T cell repertoires in COVID-19. About the study: The study drew acute and convalescent COVID-19 samples from the United States, Italy and Spain. PBMCs, B-cell-depleted T cells, or T cells provided the cDNA or gDNA that made up the material.

This receptor was obtained from a woman aged 55-69 years with COVID-19, enrolled during active disease. Sequences were obtained from peripheral blood. V and J are TRBV6-5 and TRBJ2-1, with TRBD2 matching over 7 bases. The CDR3, as DNA: TGTGCCAGCAGTTACGTGGGAGGGAATGAGCAGTTCTTC. Translated, it gives CASSYVGGNEQFF.